These T cell receptor beta chains were read from a single sample in a study of T cell repertoires in cytomegalovirus infection. TCRdb used MiXCR to reprocess the reads, holding one entry per CDR3 protein. The table includes about 900,000 distinct CDR3 sequences, roughly 30% detected once. Their antigen targets remain unknown. This sample comprised cultured CD8+ T cells from PBMCs, obtained from culture after CMV antigen stimulation. Source of these receptors: a human donor in good health (CMV status not recorded). Some clones in this sample may be carry-over from other donors' samples. The CDR3 runs from the conserved cysteine through the conserved F or W.

v_call: TRBV7-6; cdr3_aa: CASGGLGFGMNTEAFF
v_call: TRBV6-5; cdr3_aa: CASSYRDRRVGYTF
v_call: TRBV5-4; cdr3_aa: CASMGGELGETQYF
v_call: TRBV6-6; cdr3_aa: CASTDAWRGGGNEQFF
v_call: TRBV12-3/TRBV12-4; cdr3_aa: CASSYNRIVYGYTF
v_call: TRBV7-9; cdr3_aa: CASGQGQVTGELFF
v_call: TRBV28; cdr3_aa: CVSKHRGRRSGYGNYGYTF
v_call: TRBV6-2/TRBV6-3; cdr3_aa: CASSYSLVTGSEQFF
v_call: TRBV27; cdr3_aa: CASSPMVRGLGEETQYF
v_call: TRBV7-6; cdr3_aa: CASSLVTEMNTEAFF
v_call: TRBV6-5; cdr3_aa: CASLPTSGANVLTF
v_call: TRBV11-1; cdr3_aa: CASSQASGKYNEQFF
v_call: TRBV7-9; cdr3_aa: CASSVTAGGFYYGYTF
v_call: TRBV7-8; cdr3_aa: CASSLLVGANVLTF
v_call: TRBV24-1; cdr3_aa: CATSDPLRRGDYNEQFF
v_call: TRBV19; cdr3_aa: CASSIVTSGANSYNEQFF
v_call: TRBV6-2/TRBV6-3; cdr3_aa: CASSYEWASLYTQYF
v_call: TRBV27; cdr3_aa: CASSFFIGSEQYF
v_call: TRBV7-9; cdr3_aa: CASSLPGTGNGYTF
v_call: TRBV19; cdr3_aa: CVSSGGAGNEQFF
v_call: TRBV10-2; cdr3_aa: CASGTSGVYNEQFF
v_call: TRBV14; cdr3_aa: CASSQGRVEQYF
v_call: TRBV7-8; cdr3_aa: CASSSLTERDTQYF
v_call: TRBV7-2; cdr3_aa: CASSFEMRDEQFF
v_call: TRBV20-1; cdr3_aa: CSASSAPGQTNANTGELFF
v_call: TRBV19; cdr3_aa: CASSITFIRTDSEAFF
v_call: TRBV6-5; cdr3_aa: CASSYSSGWTGELFF
v_call: TRBV28; cdr3_aa: CASSLSLQGRLNTEAFF
v_call: TRBV27; cdr3_aa: CASSFSRGAFRYEQYF
v_call: TRBV27; cdr3_aa: CASSPRGTTTEAFF
v_call: TRBV19; cdr3_aa: CASTRSTGSTIYF
v_call: TRBV4-3; cdr3_aa: CASSQDLLAGAQYQETQYF
v_call: TRBV19; cdr3_aa: CASGTELHF
v_call: TRBV19; cdr3_aa: CASSPRGLVNEKLFF
v_call: TRBV27; cdr3_aa: CASSFRGDYSNQPQHF
v_call: TRBV7-9; cdr3_aa: CASSREGVGTEAFF
v_call: TRBV7-9; cdr3_aa: CASSLNVGEAFF
v_call: TRBV20-1; cdr3_aa: CSAWEEGTKNIQYF
v_call: TRBV15; cdr3_aa: CATSRDRGLGQPQHF
v_call: TRBV10-3; cdr3_aa: CAISEGLGGTYEQYF
v_call: TRBV7-2; cdr3_aa: CASSRFKQVIGNQPQHF
v_call: TRBV12-3/TRBV12-4; cdr3_aa: CASSNAFRAEAFF
v_call: TRBV10-2; cdr3_aa: CASSELELNQPQHF
v_call: TRBV2; cdr3_aa: CASSPIAGAETQYF
v_call: TRBV12-3/TRBV12-4; cdr3_aa: CASSFYNADRLGGTEAFF
v_call: TRBV12-3/TRBV12-4; cdr3_aa: CASRPRVYTDTQYF
v_call: TRBV24-1; cdr3_aa: CATSAGDYGYTF